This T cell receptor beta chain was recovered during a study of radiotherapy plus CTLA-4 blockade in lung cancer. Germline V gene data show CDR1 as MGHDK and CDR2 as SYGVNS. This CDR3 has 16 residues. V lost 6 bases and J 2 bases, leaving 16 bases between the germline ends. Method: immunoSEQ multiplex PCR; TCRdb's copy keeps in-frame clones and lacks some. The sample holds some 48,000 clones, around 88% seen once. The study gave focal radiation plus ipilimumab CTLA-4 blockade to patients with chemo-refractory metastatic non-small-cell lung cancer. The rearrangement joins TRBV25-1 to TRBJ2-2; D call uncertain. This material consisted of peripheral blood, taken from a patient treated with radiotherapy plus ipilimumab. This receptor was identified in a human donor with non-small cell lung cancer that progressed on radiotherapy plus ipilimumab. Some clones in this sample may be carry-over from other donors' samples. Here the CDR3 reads CASSPNTPGNTGELFF. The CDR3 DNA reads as TGTGCCAGCAGCCCCAATACTCCGGGTAACACCGGGGAGCTGTTTTTT.